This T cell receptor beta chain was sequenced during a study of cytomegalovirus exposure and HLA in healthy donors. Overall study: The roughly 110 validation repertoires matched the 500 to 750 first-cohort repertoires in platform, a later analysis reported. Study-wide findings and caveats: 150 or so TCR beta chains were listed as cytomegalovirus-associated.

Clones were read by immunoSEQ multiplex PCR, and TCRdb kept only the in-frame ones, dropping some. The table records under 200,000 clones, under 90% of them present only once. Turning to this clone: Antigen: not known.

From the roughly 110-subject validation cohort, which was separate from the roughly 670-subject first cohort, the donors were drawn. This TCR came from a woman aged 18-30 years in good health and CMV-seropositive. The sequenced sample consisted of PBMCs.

CDR3 in amino acids: CASSSRQGGFSGNTIYF. CDR3 nucleotides: TGTGCCAGCAGTTCGAGACAAGGCGGGTTCTCTGGAAACACCATATATTTT. The chain recombines TRBV27 with TRBJ1-3; D is undetermined. V lost 4 bases to trimming and J lost 0 bases, with 16 bases between them. CDR1 and CDR2 from the germline V gene are MNHEY and SMNVEV (reference sequence). The CDR3 extends over 17 amino acids.